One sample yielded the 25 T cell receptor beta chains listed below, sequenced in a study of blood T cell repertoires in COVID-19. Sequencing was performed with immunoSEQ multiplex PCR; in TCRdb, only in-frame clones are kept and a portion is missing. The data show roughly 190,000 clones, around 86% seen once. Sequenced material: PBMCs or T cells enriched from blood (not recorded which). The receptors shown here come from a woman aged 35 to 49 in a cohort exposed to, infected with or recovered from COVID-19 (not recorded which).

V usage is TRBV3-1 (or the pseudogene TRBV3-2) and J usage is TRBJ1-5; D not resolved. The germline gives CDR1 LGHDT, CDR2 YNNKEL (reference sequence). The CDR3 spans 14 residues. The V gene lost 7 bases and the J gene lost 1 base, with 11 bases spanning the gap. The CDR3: CASKGRGSNQPQHF. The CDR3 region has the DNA TGTGCCAGCAAAGGTCGAGGCAGCAATCAGCCCCAGCATTTT.

The CDR3, as DNA: TGCGCCAGCAGCCAGATACAGGGTACTCTTGAAGCTTTCTTT. This translates into CASSQIQGTLEAFF. V and J are TRBV4-1 and TRBJ1-1, with D possibly TRBD1 on 6 matching bases. The CDR3 has 14 residues. Trimming removed 3 bases from V and 7 bases from J, with 15 bases in between. Germline-derived CDR1 and CDR2 are MGHRA and YSYEKL.

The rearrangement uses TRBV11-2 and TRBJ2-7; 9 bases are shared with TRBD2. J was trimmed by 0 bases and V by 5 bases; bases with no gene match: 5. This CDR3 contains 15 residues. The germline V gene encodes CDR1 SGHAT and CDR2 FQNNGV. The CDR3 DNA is TGTGCCAGCAGCCCAGGACTAGCGAGCTCCTACGAGCAGTACTTC. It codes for CASSPGLASSYEQYF.

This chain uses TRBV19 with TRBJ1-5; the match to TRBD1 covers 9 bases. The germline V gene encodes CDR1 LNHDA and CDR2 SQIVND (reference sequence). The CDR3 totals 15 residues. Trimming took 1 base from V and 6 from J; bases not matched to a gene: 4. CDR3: CASSIATGGSQPQHF. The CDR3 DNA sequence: TGTGCCAGTAGTATAGCCACAGGGGGCTCTCAGCCCCAGCATTTT. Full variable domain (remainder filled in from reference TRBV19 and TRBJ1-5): DGGITQSPKYLFRKEGQNVTLSCEQNLNHDAMYWYRQDPGQGLRLIYYSQIVNDFQKGDIAEGYSVSREKKESFPLTVTSAQKNPTAFYLCASSIATGGSQPQHFGDGTRLSIL.

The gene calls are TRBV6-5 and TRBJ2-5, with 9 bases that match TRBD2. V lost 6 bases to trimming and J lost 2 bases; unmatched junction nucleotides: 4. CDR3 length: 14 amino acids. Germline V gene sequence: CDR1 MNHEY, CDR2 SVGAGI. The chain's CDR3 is CASSLTSGQETQYF. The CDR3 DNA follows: TGTGCCAGCAGCTTGACTAGCGGACAAGAGACCCAGTACTTC.

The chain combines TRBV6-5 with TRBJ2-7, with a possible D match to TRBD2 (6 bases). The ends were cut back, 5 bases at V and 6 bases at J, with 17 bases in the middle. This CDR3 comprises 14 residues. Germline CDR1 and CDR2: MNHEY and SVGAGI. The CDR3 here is CASSRLGRVGEQYF. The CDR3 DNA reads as TGTGCCAGCAGTCGACTAGGTCGGGTGGGCGAGCAGTACTTC.

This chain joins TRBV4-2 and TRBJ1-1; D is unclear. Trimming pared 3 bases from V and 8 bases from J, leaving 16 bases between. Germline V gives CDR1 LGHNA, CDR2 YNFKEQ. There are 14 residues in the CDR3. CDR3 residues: CASSHAFAGSEAFF. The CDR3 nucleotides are TGTGCCAGCAGCCATGCTTTCGCGGGATCAGAAGCTTTCTTT.

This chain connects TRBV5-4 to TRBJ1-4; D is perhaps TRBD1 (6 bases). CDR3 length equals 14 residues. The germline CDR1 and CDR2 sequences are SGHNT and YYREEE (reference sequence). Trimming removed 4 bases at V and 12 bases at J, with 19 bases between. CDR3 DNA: TGTGCCAGCAGCCCACAGGGTCAAAGGGTGGAACTGTTTTTT. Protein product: CASSPQGQRVELFF. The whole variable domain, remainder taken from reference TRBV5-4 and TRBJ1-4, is ETGVTQSPTHLIKTRGQQVTLRCSSQSGHNTVSWYQQALGQGPQFIFQYYREEENGRGNFPPRFSGLQFPNYSSELNVNALELDDSALYLCASSPQGQRVELFFGSGTQLSVL.

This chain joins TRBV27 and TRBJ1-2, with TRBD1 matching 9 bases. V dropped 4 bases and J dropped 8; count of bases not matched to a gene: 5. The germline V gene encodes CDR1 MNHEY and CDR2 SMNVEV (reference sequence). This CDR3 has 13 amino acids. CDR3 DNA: TGTGCCAGCAGTTCGGACAGGGGAGGAGGCTACACCTTC. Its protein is CASSSDRGGGYTF.

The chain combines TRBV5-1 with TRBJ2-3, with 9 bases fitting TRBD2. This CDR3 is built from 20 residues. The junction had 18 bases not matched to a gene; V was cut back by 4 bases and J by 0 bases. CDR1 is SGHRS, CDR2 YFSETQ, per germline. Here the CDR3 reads CASSPGTGVSGGPSTDTQYF. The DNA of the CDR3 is TGCGCCAGCAGCCCGGGGACGGGGGTAAGCGGGGGGCCCAGCACAGATACGCAGTATTTT.

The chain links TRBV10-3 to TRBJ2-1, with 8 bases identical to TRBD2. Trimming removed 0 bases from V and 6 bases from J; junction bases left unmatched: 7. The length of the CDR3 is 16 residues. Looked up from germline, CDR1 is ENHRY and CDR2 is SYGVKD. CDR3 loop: CAISESGLAGLNEQFF. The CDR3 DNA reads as TGTGCCATCAGTGAGTCGGGGCTAGCGGGTCTCAATGAGCAGTTCTTC.

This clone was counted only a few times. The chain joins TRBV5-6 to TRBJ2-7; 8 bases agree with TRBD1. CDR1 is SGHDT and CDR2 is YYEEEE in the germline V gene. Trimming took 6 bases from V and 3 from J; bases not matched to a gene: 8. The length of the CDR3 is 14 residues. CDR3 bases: TGTGCCAGCAAACCTCAGGGGGCAATCTACGAGCAGTACTTC. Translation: CASKPQGAIYEQYF.

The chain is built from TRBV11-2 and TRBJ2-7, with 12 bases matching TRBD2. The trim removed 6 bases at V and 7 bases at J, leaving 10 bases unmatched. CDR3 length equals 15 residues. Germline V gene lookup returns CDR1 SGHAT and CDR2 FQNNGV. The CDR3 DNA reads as TGTGCCAGCAGGGCTAGCGGGAGGGCCCATGGGGAGCAGTACTTC. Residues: CASRASGRAHGEQYF.

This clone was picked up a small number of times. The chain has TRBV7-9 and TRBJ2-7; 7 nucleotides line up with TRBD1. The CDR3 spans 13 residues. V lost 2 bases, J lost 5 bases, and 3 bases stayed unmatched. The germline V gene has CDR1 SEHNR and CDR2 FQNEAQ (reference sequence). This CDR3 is CASSLRQGHEQYF. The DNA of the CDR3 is TGTGCCAGCAGCTTAAGACAGGGCCACGAGCAGTACTTC.

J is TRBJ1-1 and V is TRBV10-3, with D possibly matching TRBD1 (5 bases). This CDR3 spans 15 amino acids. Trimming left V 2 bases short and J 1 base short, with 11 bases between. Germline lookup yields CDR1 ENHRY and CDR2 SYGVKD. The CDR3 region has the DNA TGTGCCATCAGTGAGAAGGCAGGGCCGAACACTGAAGCTTTCTTT. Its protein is CAISEKAGPNTEAFF.

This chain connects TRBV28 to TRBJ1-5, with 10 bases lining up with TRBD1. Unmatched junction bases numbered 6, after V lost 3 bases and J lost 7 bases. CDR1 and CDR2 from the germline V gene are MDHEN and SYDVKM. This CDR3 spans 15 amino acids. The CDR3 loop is CASSFRDRGDQPQHF. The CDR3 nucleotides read TGTGCCAGCAGTTTCCGGGACAGGGGTGACCAGCCCCAGCATTTT.

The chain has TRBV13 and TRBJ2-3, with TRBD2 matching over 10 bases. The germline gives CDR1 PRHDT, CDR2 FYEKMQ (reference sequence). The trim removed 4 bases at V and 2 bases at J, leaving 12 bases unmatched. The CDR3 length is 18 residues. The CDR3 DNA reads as TGTGCCAGCAGCTCACGAGCAATAGCGGGGGGCTACACAGATACGCAGTATTTT. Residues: CASSSRAIAGGYTDTQYF.

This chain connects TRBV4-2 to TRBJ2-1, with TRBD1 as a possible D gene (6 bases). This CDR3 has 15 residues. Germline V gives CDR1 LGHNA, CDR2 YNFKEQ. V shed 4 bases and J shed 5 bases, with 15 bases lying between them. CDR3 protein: CASSRNRAQNNEQFF. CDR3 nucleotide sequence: TGTGCCAGCAGCCGGAACAGGGCCCAGAACAATGAGCAGTTCTTC.

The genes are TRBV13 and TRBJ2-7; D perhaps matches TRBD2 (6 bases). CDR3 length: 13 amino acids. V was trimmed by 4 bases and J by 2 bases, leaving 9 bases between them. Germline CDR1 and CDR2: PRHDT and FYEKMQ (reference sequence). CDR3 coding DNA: TGTGCCAGCAGCTCGGGACTGCCCTACGAGCAGTACTTC. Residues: CASSSGLPYEQYF.

The chain's CDR3 is CASSLLRGQTF. DNA for the CDR3: TGTGCCAGCAGTTTGCTCAGGGGCCAAACCTTC. The chain has TRBV12-3 or TRBV12-4 and TRBJ1-2, with D perhaps matching TRBD1 (6 bases). CDR3 size: 11 residues. V gave up 3 bases and J gave up 14 bases, with 13 bases separating them.

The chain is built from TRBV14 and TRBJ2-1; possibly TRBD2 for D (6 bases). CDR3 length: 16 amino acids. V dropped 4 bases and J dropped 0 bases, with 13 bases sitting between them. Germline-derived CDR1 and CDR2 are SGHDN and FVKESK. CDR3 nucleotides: TGTGCCAGCAGCCCCTACCGGGGGAGCTCCTACAATGAGCAGTTCTTC. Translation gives CASSPYRGSSYNEQFF.

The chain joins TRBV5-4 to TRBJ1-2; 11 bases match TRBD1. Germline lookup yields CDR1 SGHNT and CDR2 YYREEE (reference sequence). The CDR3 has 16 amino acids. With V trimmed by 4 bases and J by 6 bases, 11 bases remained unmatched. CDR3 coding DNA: TGTGCCAGCAGCCTACGGAGGACAGGGGGCAGGGATGGCTACACCTTC. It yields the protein CASSLRRTGGRDGYTF.

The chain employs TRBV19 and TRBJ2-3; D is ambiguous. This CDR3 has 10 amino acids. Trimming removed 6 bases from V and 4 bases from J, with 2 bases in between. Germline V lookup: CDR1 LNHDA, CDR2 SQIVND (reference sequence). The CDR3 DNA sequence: TGTGCCAGTAGCGCAGATACGCAGTATTTT. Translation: CASSADTQYF. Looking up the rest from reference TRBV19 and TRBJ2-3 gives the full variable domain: DGGITQSPKYLFRKEGQNVTLSCEQNLNHDAMYWYRQDPGQGLRLIYYSQIVNDFQKGDIAEGYSVSREKKESFPLTVTSAQKNPTAFYLCASSADTQYFGPGTRLTVL.

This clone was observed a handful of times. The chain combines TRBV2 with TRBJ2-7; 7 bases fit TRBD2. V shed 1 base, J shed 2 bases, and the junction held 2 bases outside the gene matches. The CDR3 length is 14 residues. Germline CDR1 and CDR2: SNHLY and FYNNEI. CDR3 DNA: TGTGCCAGCAGTGAAGGAGCGGGACCCTACGAGCAGTACTTC. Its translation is CASSEGAGPYEQYF.

The CDR3 nucleotides read TGTGCCAGCAGCCCCCCCCGGGGGGAGACCCAGTACTTC. Amino acid sequence: CASSPPRGETQYF. This chain connects TRBV11-2 to TRBJ2-5; tentative D call: TRBD2 (6 bases). Germline V gives CDR1 SGHAT, CDR2 FQNNGV. V was pared by 5 bases and J by 5 bases, with 12 bases between. The length of the CDR3 is 13 residues.